The entry that follows covers one TCR beta chain sequence. In the source study's methods: It was from reference gene primer amplification that nucleated cell counts were estimated. Sequencing used immunoSEQ multiplex PCR; TCRdb keeps in-frame clones, though not all of them. The DNA was the basis for D and trimming; V, J and clone size are from that table. The table lists roughly 230,000 clones, 75% to 90% of them singletons. Germline CDR1 reads SNHLY; CDR2 reads FYNNEI. This CDR3 has 15 amino acids. V shed 2 bases and J shed 4 bases, with 11 bases lying between them. The entry originates in a study of blood T cell repertoires in COVID-19. Study background: T cells, B-cell-depleted T cells, or PBMCs supplied cDNA or gDNA.

The rearrangement joins TRBV2 to TRBJ2-2; D is undetermined. This TCR was recovered from a woman between 35 and 50 years old who had recovered from COVID-19. The sample consisted of peripheral blood. CDR3 residues: CASSEIVISTGELFF. CDR3 nucleotides: TGTGCCAGCAGTGAAATAGTAATCTCCACCGGGGAGCTGTTTTTT.